The 18 T cell receptor beta chains reported below all come from one sample, sequenced in a study of shared clonotypes between healthy human individuals. The repertoire was sequenced with immunoSEQ multiplex PCR; TCRdb's copy has only in-frame clones and lacks some. Of nearly 1,000,000 clones detected, 70% to 85% appear once; the ten largest clones hold approximately 1.5%. Sequencing was carried out using memory CD4+ T cells sorted from blood. Subset meaning: CD45RA-negative fraction. The receptors shown here come from a man younger than 35 in good health.

The V call is TRBV11-3, the J call TRBJ1-5; 11 bases are shared with TRBD1. Unmatched junction bases numbered 14, after V lost 0 bases and J lost 4 bases. The germline V gene encodes CDR1 SGHNT and CDR2 YENEEA. The CDR3 has 20 amino acids. The CDR3 spells CASSLEFSLDRGRLNQPQHF. The CDR3 DNA is TGTGCCAGCAGCTTAGAATTTTCGTTGGACAGGGGGCGACTAAATCAGCCCCAGCATTTT.

The V call is TRBV28, the J call TRBJ2-7; TRBD1 agrees at 9 bases. The germline V gene has CDR1 MDHEN and CDR2 SYDVKM. V trimming: 8 bases; J trimming: 2 bases; junction bases outside the gene matches: 7. The CDR3 is 14 amino acids. CDR3 bases: TGTGCCAGCGCCCGGGGACAGGGAGCCTACGAGCAGTACTTC. Its translation: CASARGQGAYEQYF.

The J gene is TRBJ1-1, the V gene TRBV2; 10 bases align to TRBD1. CDR3 size: 14 residues. In germline, CDR1 is SNHLY, CDR2 FYNNEI. Germline trimming cut 3 bases from V and 6 bases from J; bases unmatched to any gene: 4. The CDR3 sequence is CASSETGGAAEAFF. CDR3 nucleotide sequence: TGTGCCAGCAGTGAGACAGGGGGCGCCGCTGAAGCTTTCTTT.

The chain couples TRBV5-6 to TRBJ1-1; tentatively, D is TRBD1 (6 bases). Germline V gene data show CDR1 as SGHDT and CDR2 as YYEEEE. The CDR3 extends over 13 amino acids. The V end lost 3 bases, the J end lost 5 bases, and 11 bases lay between the germline ends. The DNA of the CDR3 is TGTGCCAGCAGCTGGGGGGCGGGTACTGAAGCTTTCTTT. It yields the protein CASSWGAGTEAFF.

The genes are TRBV2 and TRBJ2-7, with D possibly called TRBD1 or TRBD2 (5 bases each). V lost 8 bases and J 2 bases, leaving 19 bases between the germline ends. Per the germline V gene, CDR1 is SNHLY and CDR2 is FYNNEI. This CDR3 spans 15 amino acids. CDR3 nucleotide sequence: TGTGCCAGCCGATTCATAAGGGACGGACCCTACGAGCAGTACTTC. This sequence encodes CASRFIRDGPYEQYF.

This chain uses TRBV18 with TRBJ1-1, with D possibly TRBD1 on 5 matching bases. Germline CDR1 reads KGHSH; CDR2 reads LQKENI. V dropped 3 bases and J dropped 2 bases, with 16 bases sitting between them. The CDR3 contains 16 residues. CDR3 bases: TGTGCCAGCTCACCGACTGTATGGGGCACAAACACTGAAGCTTTCTTT. Translated, it gives CASSPTVWGTNTEAFF.

The rearrangement joins TRBV6-6 to TRBJ2-5; 7 bases map to TRBD2. This CDR3 is 14 amino acids long. Germline trimming cut 2 bases from V and 5 bases from J; bases unmatched to any gene: 5. Per the germline V gene, CDR1 is MNHNY and CDR2 is SVGAGI (reference sequence). The CDR3 here is CASSYGGSGETQYF. Written as DNA, the CDR3 is TGTGCCAGCAGTTACGGCGGGAGCGGGGAGACCCAGTACTTC.

This chain uses TRBV7-2 with TRBJ1-1; D not certain. The CDR3 extends over 14 amino acids. Trimming removed 1 base from V and 4 bases from J, with 10 bases in between. Germline CDR1 and CDR2: SGHTA and FQGNSA. CDR3 protein: CASSLVVLGTEAFF. The CDR3 DNA reads as TGTGCCAGCAGCTTAGTGGTCCTGGGCACTGAAGCTTTCTTT. The variable domain in full, completed from reference TRBV7-2 and TRBJ1-1, reads GAGVSQSPSNKVTEKGKDVELRCDPISGHTALYWYRQSLGQGLEFLIYFQGNSAPDKSGLPSDRFSAERTGGSVSTLTIQRTQQEDSAVYLCASSLVVLGTEAFFGQGTRLTVV.

The chain carries TRBV7-9 and TRBJ1-1; D perhaps matches TRBD1 (5 bases). Per the germline V gene, CDR1 is SEHNR and CDR2 is FQNEAQ (reference sequence). Trimming took 8 bases from V and 0 from J, leaving 13 bases between them. The CDR3 totals 14 residues. The CDR3, as DNA: TGTGCCAGCGAATGGGGGGGAATGAACACTGAAGCTTTCTTT. Encoded protein: CASEWGGMNTEAFF.

J is TRBJ2-2 and V is TRBV5-1, with D hard to call. This CDR3 is 13 amino acids long. Germline V gene lookup returns CDR1 SGHRS and CDR2 YFSETQ. Trimming cost V 2 bases and J 4 bases, with 6 bases left between them. The CDR3 loop is CASSFGSTGELFF. The CDR3 DNA follows: TGCGCCAGCAGCTTCGGCAGCACCGGGGAGCTGTTTTTT.

The rearrangement uses TRBV19 and TRBJ2-7; 10 nucleotides line up with TRBD1. With V trimmed by 4 bases and J by 2 bases, 2 bases remained unmatched. The CDR3 has 14 residues. Germline V gene sequence: CDR1 LNHDA, CDR2 SQIVND (reference sequence). CDR3 protein: CASSRGQGTYEQYF. In DNA, the CDR3 is TGTGCCAGTAGTAGGGGACAGGGGACCTACGAGCAGTACTTC.

This clone was seen a handful of times. The chain combines TRBV10-3 with TRBJ1-1, with TRBD1 matching 9 bases. This CDR3 is 13 amino acids long. J gave up 7 bases and V 6 bases, and 6 bases lay outside the gene matches. CDR1 and CDR2 (germline): ENHRY, SYGVKD. CDR3 residues: CAIRDRGTGEAFF. The CDR3 coding sequence is TGTGCCATCAGAGACAGGGGGACAGGTGAAGCTTTCTTT.

This chain connects TRBV5-4 to TRBJ1-2; D might be TRBD1 (5 bases). The CDR3 totals 13 residues. Germline-derived CDR1 and CDR2 are SGHNT and YYREEE (reference sequence). Deletions cut 10 bases from V and 8 bases from J, with 21 bases between. The CDR3 coding sequence is TGTGCCGGTAAGGACACTGTCTCTGCCGGCTACACCTTC. Translation: CAGKDTVSAGYTF.

This chain links TRBV9 with TRBJ2-2; 8 bases are a match to TRBD2. The V and J ends lost 4 bases and 6 bases, in that order; junction bases with no gene match: 5. Germline lookup yields CDR1 SGDLS and CDR2 YYNGEE. The CDR3 sequence is 14 residues long. In DNA form, the CDR3 reads TGTGCCAGCAGCCTCGGGACTAGTTCCGGGGAGCTGTTTTTT. The encoded protein is CASSLGTSSGELFF.

The count of this clone is one. The chain recombines TRBV30 with TRBJ2-2; TRBD1 matches at 7 bases. Germline V CDR1 and CDR2: GTSNPN, SVGIG (reference sequence). V dropped 1 base and J dropped 5; count of bases not matched to a gene: 1. This CDR3 contains 13 residues. The CDR3 is CAWSAQGTGELFF. The CDR3 DNA reads as TGTGCCTGGAGTGCACAGGGGACCGGGGAGCTGTTTTTT.

The chain uses TRBV28 and TRBJ1-1, with D perhaps matching TRBD1 (6 bases). The CDR3 spans 13 residues. Germline values: CDR1 MDHEN, CDR2 SYDVKM. Trimming shortened V by 7 bases and J by 1 base, and 10 bases separated the two germline ends. Here the CDR3 reads CASIGQPNTEAFF. Here the CDR3 DNA reads TGTGCCAGCATTGGACAGCCGAACACTGAAGCTTTCTTT. The complete variable domain, with remaining parts taken from reference TRBV28 and TRBJ1-1, reads DVKVTQSSRYLVKRTGEKVFLECVQDMDHENMFWYRQDPGLGLRLIYFSYDVKMKEKGDIPEGYSVSREKKERFSLILESASTNQTSMYLCASIGQPNTEAFFGQGTRLTVV.

This clone was seen a single time. This chain uses TRBV5-1 with TRBJ2-3, with D tentatively TRBD1 (5 bases). The CDR3 has 14 residues. With 5 bases removed from V and 1 base from J, the gap between germline ends came to 11 bases. Germline assignment: CDR1 SGHRS and CDR2 YFSETQ. DNA of the CDR3: TGCGCCAGCAGTTGGGGCTATGGCACAGATACGCAGTATTTT. Its translation is CASSWGYGTDTQYF.

The rearrangement joins TRBV19 to TRBJ2-3, with unresolved D. Germline CDR1 and CDR2: LNHDA and SQIVND (reference sequence). V shed 2 bases and J shed 6 bases, with 6 bases lying between them. The CDR3 loop spans 12 amino acids. The CDR3, as DNA: TGTGCCAGTAGTATAAAAGCTGATACGCAGTATTTT. Protein: CASSIKADTQYF.